This TCR beta chain was captured in a study of blood T cells in healthy people across ages. For the study at large: Every two T cells gave about one barcoded beta molecule via template switching.

Together with a sample-barcoded 5' primer, a J-beta primer mix was included in a second PCR lasting about 7 to 12 cycles. TCRdb fed the 5' RACE reads into MiXCR, producing one record per CDR3 protein. The sample shows some 1.5 million distinct CDR3 sequences, 28% of them seen only once. General study findings and limits: Compared with aged donors, long-lived donors showed fewer expanded clones, suggesting selection.

CDR3 size: 15 residues. CDR1 and CDR2 from the germline V gene are SGHRS and YFSETQ. V shed 1 base and J shed 3 bases, with 12 bases lying between them. This clonotype was counted only a few times. Its cognate antigen is unknown. The J gene is TRBJ2-3, the V gene TRBV5-1; the D is unclear. Sequences were obtained from blood. The clonotype was recovered from a woman in her thirties in good health. The CDR3 DNA follows: TGCGCCAGCAGCTTGTTGGGGAAAAGAACAGATACGCAGTATTTT. Translation gives CASSLLGKRTDTQYF.